This T cell receptor beta chain was identified during a study of blood T cell repertoires in COVID-19. Data came from immunoSEQ multiplex PCR; TCRdb stores just in-frame clones and leaves some out. In the table there are 90,000 to 110,000 clones, 85% of which are singletons. This clone was counted a few times. Unmatched junction bases numbered 3, after V lost 4 bases and J lost 0 bases. This CDR3 comprises 15 residues. CDR1 and CDR2 from the germline V gene are SQVTM and ANQGSEA. This chain connects TRBV29-1 to TRBJ1-5; 10 nucleotides agree with TRBD1. The clonotype was recovered from a man in his forties or fifties with acute or convalescent COVID-19. The sequencing input was peripheral blood. The CDR3 DNA reads as TGCAGCGTTGCAGGACAGGGGGATAGCAATCAGCCCCAGCATTTT. Translation gives CSVAGQGDSNQPQHF.